This paragraph reports one T cell receptor beta chain. Antigen: not known. Other DNA sequences in the same sample also yield this CDR3. The CDR3 covers 14 residues. Trimming took 2 bases from V and 5 from J, leaving 7 bases between them. Germline V gives CDR1 SEHNR, CDR2 FQNEAQ (reference sequence). This record comes from a study of shared clonotypes between healthy human individuals. For the study at large: CD4 naive and CD4 memory each took three plates per donor, while CD8 naive took two and CD8 memory one.

From CD4+ cells came CD45RA+ naive and CD45RA-negative memory subsets. Libraries were prepared by immunoSEQ multiplex PCR; TCRdb keeps only in-frame clonotypes and omits some of them. Of over a million clones in the sample, 75% were seen once. Study results and caveats: Naive subsets typically showed greater estimated richness than memory subsets.

The chain uses TRBV7-9 and TRBJ1-6; D unresolved. The sample consisted of memory CD4+ T cells sorted from blood. Subset given: CD45RA-negative fraction. The receptor was derived from a young man in good health. The CDR3 DNA sequence: TGTGCCAGCAGCTTAATTCAGGATAATTCACCCCTCCACTTT. Encoded protein: CASSLIQDNSPLHF.